One sample yielded the 5 T cell receptor beta chains listed below, sequenced in a study of T cells after yellow fever vaccination. TCRdb used MiXCR to reprocess the 5' RACE reads, holding one entry per CDR3 protein. This sample has over 200,000 distinct CDR3 sequences, with 5.5% to 8.5% found just once. Sequenced here: CD4+ T cells sorted from PBMCs, sampled on the day of the yellow fever booster vaccination. These receptors came from a man younger than 40 who received the YFV17D yellow fever vaccine.

This clonotype was seen a few times. The chain uses TRBV7-2 and TRBJ2-3; the match to TRBD2 covers 11 bases. This CDR3 is built from 17 residues. Germline V lookup: CDR1 SGHTA, CDR2 FQGNSA. V lost 5 bases to trimming and J lost 1 base; unmatched junction nucleotides: 8. The CDR3 DNA reads TGTGCCAGCAGCCCCATAGCGGGAGGGCGGGGCACAGATACGCAGTATTTT. Translating gives CASSPIAGGRGTDTQYF.

This clonotype was counted at least ten times. V usage is TRBV5-1 and J usage is TRBJ1-2; no clear D. Germline assignment: CDR1 SGHRS and CDR2 YFSETQ. V lost 1 base and J 6 bases, leaving 13 bases between the germline ends. This CDR3 has 14 amino acids. The CDR3 here is CASSLMEGVHGYTF. The CDR3 nucleotides are TGCGCCAGCAGCTTGATGGAGGGCGTCCATGGCTACACCTTC. The full variable domain, with the rest looked up from reference TRBV5-1 and TRBJ1-2, is KAGVTQTPRYLIKTRGQQVTLSCSPISGHRSVSWYQQTPGQGLQFLFEYFSETQRNKGNFPGRFSGRQFSNSRSEMNVSTLELGDSALYLCASSLMEGVHGYTFGSGTRLTVV.

The chain uses TRBV19 and TRBJ2-7, with 10 bases lining up with TRBD2. This CDR3 comprises 15 residues. Germline CDR1 is LNHDA and CDR2 is SQIVND (reference sequence). Trimming removed 6 bases from V and 3 bases from J; junction bases left unmatched: 8. In nucleotides, the CDR3 is TGTGCCAGTAGCAATCCTAGCGGGAGTATCTACGAGCAGTACTTC. Translation: CASSNPSGSIYEQYF.

This clonotype appeared a few times. The J gene is TRBJ2-7, the V gene TRBV20-1; D remains unclear. The germline gives CDR1 DFQATT, CDR2 SNEGSKA (reference sequence). V was clipped by 2 bases and J by 2 bases, with 4 bases between them. This CDR3 is 11 amino acids long. In DNA, the CDR3 is TGCAGTGCTAGAAGAGCCTACGAGCAGTACTTC. Amino acid sequence: CSARRAYEQYF.

This clonotype has just a few counts. The chain combines TRBV27 with TRBJ2-1; no reliable D call. From germline, CDR1 is MNHEY and CDR2 SMNVEV (reference sequence). The ends were cut back, 6 bases at V and 3 bases at J, with 3 bases in the middle. This CDR3 has 11 residues. In DNA, the CDR3 is TGTGCCAGCAGGATCTACAATGAGCAGTTCTTC. It translates to CASRIYNEQFF.